The rows below give T cell receptor beta chains drawn from one sample of a study of PD-1 blockade in mismatch repair-deficient tumors. The method was immunoSEQ multiplex PCR; TCRdb's version includes in-frame clones alone and lacks a portion of them. Here the sample spans 120,000 or so clones, 85% to 90% being singletons. The sample in question was peripheral blood, obtained 44 weeks after starting pembrolizumab. The receptors originated from an adult with mismatch repair-deficient cancer. CDR3s include the opening cysteine and the closing phenylalanine or tryptophan. Clone size appears in some rows only: once, few, many, or a class for an expanded clone.

v_call | clone_size | cdr3_aa
TRBV7-3 | few | CASSSTGELFF
TRBV4-1 | once | CASSQDPNQPQHF
TRBV19 | . | CASSGRPYEQYF
TRBV27 | . | CASSLSPGEAFF
TRBV25-1 | . | CASMGLSSYNEQFF
TRBV10-3 | . | CAIGGRLAGDEQYF
TRBV27 | . | CASSPGTTSYNEQFF
TRBV6-5 | once | CASISSSSYNEQFF
TRBV6-1 | few | CASSTTGGEEQYF
TRBV2 | . | CASSDSRGRYYEQYF
TRBV27 | . | CASREPGLADEQYF
TRBV7-9 | once | CASSSTRHATEQYF
TRBV21-1 | few | CASSKRGHMNTEAFF
TRBV30 | . | CAWKKRQNYGYTF
TRBV29-1 | . | CSVPGTGHGGTNTDTQYF
TRBV13 | once | CASSLFEGGSGELFF
TRBV10-3 | . | CAISDPSYYEQYF
TRBV10-1 | . | CASSESVSGRGGADTQYF
TRBV7-2 | . | CASTLARADTQYF
TRBV4-3 | . | CASSQEGRDRIEKLFF
TRBV5-6 | . | CASSRALAGGRYNEQFF
TRBV4-1 | once | CASSQDGQVGEKLFF
TRBV21-1 | once | CASSMRQGTYEQYF
TRBV10-2 | . | CAAGRGTSGIYEQFF
TRBV7-9 | . | CASSLGTEFGTDTQYF
TRBV25-1 | once | CASSDGVLGAREKLFF
TRBV27 | . | CASSPKQGGVQPQHF
TRBV5-5 | . | CASSPWTRGRLSSYNEQFF
TRBV29-1 | . | CSVEAWESTDTQYF
TRBV6-1 | . | CATAGNYNEQFF
TRBV7-2 | . | CASSLALAGGGDTQYF
TRBV7-9 | . | CASSLQAGSGNTIYF
TRBV4-3 | . | CASSQVWDAQREQYF
TRBV19 | . | CASSISLSGANVLTF
TRBV23-1 | . | CASSQSRLAGSYNTGELFF
TRBV5-1 | . | CASSKVLIQETQYF
TRBV10-3 | . | CAISESYQQFF
TRBV9 | once | CASSVVPSVSEQYF
TRBV6-5 | . | CASSTSRRVAYEQFF
TRBV5-1 | once | CASSLAPQGTSSYEQYF
TRBV5-4 | . | CANSLLRTSDSYNEQFF
TRBV11-2 | . | CASSFLAGGAHEQFF
TRBV27 | . | CASDTDYNEQFF
TRBV20-1 | . | CSARWNGYTF
TRBV6-5 | once | CASSYSYLASQETQYF
TRBV4-3 | . | CASSPQDRGRYNEQFF
TRBV4-1 | . | CASSQFPGVAGYTGELFF
TRBV28 | . | CASSLSLRDSSSYEQYF
TRBV11-3 | . | CASSLGSGANTGELFF